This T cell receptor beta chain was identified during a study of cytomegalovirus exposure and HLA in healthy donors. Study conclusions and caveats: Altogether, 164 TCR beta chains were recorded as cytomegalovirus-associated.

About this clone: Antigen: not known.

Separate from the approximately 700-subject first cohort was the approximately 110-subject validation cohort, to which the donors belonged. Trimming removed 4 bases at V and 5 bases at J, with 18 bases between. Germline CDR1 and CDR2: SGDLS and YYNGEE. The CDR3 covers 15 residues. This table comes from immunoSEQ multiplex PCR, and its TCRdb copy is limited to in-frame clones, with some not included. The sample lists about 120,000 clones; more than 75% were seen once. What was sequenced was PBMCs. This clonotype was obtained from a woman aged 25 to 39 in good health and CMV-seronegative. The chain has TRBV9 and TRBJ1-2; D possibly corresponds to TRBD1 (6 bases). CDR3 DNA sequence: TGTGCCAGCAGCCCCCCGACAGTAACAGGGTATGGCTACACCTTC. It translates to CASSPPTVTGYGYTF.